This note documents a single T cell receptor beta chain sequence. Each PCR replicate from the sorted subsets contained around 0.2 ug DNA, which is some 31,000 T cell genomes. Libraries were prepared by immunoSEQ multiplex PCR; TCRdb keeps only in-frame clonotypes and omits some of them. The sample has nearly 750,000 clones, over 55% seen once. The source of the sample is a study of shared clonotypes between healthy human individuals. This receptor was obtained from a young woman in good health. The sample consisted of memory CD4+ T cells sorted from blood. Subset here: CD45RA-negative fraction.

Here the CDR3 reads CASSLPGTDNEKLFF. CDR3 DNA sequence: TGTGCCAGCAGCTTGCCTGGGACAGATAATGAAAAACTGTTTTTT. The rearrangement uses TRBV5-8 and TRBJ1-4, with 7 bases aligning to TRBD1. CDR1 is SGHTS and CDR2 is YDEGEE in the germline V gene. This CDR3 comprises 15 residues. Germline trimming cut 1 base from V and 4 bases from J; bases unmatched to any gene: 4.